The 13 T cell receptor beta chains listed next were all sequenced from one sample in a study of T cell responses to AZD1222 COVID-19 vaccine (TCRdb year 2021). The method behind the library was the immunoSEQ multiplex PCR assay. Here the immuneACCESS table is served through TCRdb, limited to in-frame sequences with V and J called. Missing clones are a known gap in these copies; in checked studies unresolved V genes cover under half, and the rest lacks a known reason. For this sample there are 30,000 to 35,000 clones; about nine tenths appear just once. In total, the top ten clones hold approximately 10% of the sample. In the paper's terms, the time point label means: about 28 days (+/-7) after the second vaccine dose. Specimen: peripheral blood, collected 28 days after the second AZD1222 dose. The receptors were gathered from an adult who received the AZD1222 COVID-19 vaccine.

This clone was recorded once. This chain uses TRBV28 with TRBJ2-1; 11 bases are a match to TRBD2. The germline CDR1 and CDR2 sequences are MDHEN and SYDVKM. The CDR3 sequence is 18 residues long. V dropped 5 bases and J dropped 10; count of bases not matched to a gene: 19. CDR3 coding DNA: TGTGCCAGCAGTACCAACAATGGGCTAGCGGGAGGAGTTGGGGAGCAGTTCTTC. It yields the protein CASSTNNGLAGGVGEQFF.

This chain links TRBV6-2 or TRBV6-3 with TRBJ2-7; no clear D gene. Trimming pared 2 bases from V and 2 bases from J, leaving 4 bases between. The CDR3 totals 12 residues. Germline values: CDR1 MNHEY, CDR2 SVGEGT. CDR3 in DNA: TGTGCCAGCAGTTACCAGACCTACGAGCAGTACTTC. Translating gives CASSYQTYEQYF.

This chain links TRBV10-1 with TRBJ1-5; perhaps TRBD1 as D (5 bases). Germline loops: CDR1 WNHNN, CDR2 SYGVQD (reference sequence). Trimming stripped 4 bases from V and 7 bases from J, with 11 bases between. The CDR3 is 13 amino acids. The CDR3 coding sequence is TGCGCCAGCAGTGCCAGGGTAGACCAGCCCCAGCATTTT. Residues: CASSARVDQPQHF.

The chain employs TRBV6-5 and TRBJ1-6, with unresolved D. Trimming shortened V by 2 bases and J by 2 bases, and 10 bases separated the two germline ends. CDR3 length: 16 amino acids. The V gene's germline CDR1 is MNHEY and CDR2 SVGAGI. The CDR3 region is CASSYGSGTYNSPLHF. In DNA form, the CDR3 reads TGTGCCAGCAGTTACGGATCGGGCACCTATAATTCACCCCTCCACTTT.

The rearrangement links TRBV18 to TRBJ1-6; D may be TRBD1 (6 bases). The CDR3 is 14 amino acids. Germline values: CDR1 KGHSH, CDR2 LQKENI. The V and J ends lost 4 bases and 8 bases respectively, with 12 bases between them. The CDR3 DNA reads TGTGCCAGCTCACTGGCAGGGGCTGATTCACCCCTCCACTTT. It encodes CASSLAGADSPLHF.

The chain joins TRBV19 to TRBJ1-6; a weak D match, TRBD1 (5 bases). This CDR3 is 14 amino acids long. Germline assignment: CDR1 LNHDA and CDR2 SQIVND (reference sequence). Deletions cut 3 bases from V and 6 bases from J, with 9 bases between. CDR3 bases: TGTGCCAGTAGTATTGACAGCATTAATTCACCCCTCCACTTT. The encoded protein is CASSIDSINSPLHF.

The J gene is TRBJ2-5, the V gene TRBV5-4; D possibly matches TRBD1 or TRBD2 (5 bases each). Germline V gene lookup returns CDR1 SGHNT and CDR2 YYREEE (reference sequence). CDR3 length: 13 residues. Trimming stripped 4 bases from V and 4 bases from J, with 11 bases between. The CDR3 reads CASSRDPSETQYF. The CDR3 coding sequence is TGTGCCAGCAGCCGGGACCCGTCAGAGACCCAGTACTTC.

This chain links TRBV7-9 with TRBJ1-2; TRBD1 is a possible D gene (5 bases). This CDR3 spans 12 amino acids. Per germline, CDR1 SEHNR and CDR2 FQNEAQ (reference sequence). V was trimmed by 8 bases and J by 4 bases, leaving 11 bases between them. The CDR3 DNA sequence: TGTGCCAGCGTCAGGGAAACCTATGGCTACACCTTC. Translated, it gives CASVRETYGYTF.

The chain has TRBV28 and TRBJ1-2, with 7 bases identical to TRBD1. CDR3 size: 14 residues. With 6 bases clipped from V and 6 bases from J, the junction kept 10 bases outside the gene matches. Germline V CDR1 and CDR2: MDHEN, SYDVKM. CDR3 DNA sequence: TGTGCCAGCAGACCGACAGGGAGTGAGCATGGCTACACCTTC. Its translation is CASRPTGSEHGYTF.

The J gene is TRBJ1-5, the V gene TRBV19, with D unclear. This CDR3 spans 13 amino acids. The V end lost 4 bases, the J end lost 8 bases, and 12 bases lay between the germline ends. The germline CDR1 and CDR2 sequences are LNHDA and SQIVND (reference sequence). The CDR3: CASSTYEREPQHF. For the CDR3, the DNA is TGTGCCAGTAGTACTTACGAACGCGAGCCCCAGCATTTT.

CDR3 residues: CASSPKTSGSYEQYF. The CDR3 DNA is TGCGCCAGCAGCCCAAAGACTAGCGGCTCCTACGAGCAGTACTTC. The chain carries TRBV5-1 and TRBJ2-7, with 9 bases that match TRBD2. CDR3 size: 15 residues. After removal of 4 bases from V and 0 bases from J, the junction contained 5 bases not matched to a gene. Looked up from germline, CDR1 is SGHRS and CDR2 is YFSETQ.

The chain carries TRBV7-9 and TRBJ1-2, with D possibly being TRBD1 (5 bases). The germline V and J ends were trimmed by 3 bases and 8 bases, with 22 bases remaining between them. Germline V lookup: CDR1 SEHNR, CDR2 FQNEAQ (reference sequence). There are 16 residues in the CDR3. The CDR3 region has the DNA TGTGCCAGCAGCTTGGTAGGGGACGCGGAAAAATGGGGCTACACCTTC. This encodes CASSLVGDAEKWGYTF.

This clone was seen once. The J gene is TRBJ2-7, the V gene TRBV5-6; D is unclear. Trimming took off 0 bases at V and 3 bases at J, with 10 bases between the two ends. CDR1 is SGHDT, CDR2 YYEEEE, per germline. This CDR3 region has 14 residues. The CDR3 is CASSLVGNHYEQYF. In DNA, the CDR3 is TGTGCCAGCAGCTTGGTAGGGAACCACTACGAGCAGTACTTC.